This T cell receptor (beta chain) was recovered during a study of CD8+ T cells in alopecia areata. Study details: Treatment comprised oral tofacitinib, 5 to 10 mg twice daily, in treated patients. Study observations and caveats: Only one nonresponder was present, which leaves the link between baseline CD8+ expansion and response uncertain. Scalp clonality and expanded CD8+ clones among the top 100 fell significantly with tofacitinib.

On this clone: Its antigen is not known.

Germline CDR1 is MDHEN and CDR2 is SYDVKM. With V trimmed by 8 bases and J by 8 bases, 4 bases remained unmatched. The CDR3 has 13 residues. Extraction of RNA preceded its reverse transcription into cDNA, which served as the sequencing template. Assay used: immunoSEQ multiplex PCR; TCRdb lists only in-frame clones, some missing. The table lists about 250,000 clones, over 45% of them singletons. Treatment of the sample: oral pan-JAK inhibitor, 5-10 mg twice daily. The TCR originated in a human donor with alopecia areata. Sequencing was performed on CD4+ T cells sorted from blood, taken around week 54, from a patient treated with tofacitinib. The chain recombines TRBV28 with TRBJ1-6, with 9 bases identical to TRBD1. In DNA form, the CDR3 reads TGTGCCAGCGAGGGACAGGGTCATTCACCCCTCCACTTT. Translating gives CASEGQGHSPLHF.